Shown below are 10 T cell receptor beta chains from a single sample sequenced in a study of response to subunit inactivated influenza vaccine. TCRdb reprocessed the RT-PCR reads via MiXCR and lists one record per CDR3 protein. The sample has about 650,000 distinct CDR3 sequences, less than 15% seen once. The sequencing here drew on PBMCs from blood, taken around 14 days before vaccination. The source of these receptors is a man between 50 and 59 years old who received an inactivated influenza vaccine.

V gene TRBV20-1 combines with J gene TRBJ2-5; 9 nucleotides line up with TRBD1. Trimming removed 6 bases from V and 0 bases from J; junction bases left unmatched: 5. This CDR3 is built from 14 residues. In germline, CDR1 is DFQATT, CDR2 SNEGSKA (reference sequence). The CDR3 DNA is TGCAGTGCGGCCGGGACAGGGTACCAAGAGACCCAGTACTTC. Its translation: CSAAGTGYQETQYF.

This clonotype was detected only a few times. The chain has TRBV27 and TRBJ2-1; 9 bases line up with TRBD2. CDR1 and CDR2 (germline): MNHEY, SMNVEV (reference sequence). The CDR3 contains 14 residues. Trimming at V came to 2 bases and at J to 14 bases, leaving 10 bases not matched to a gene. CDR3 in amino acids: CASSLAGGTLAEFF. CDR3 DNA sequence: TGTGCCAGCAGTTTAGCGGGAGGGACATTGGCGGAGTTCTTC.

This clonotype was recorded a few times. The rearrangement links TRBV6-1 to TRBJ2-5; D perhaps matches TRBD2 (5 bases). The CDR3 has 14 amino acids. Trimming left V 8 bases short and J 2 bases short, with 15 bases between. In germline, CDR1 is MNHNS, CDR2 SASEGT. The CDR3 here is CASVVGATQETQYF. The CDR3 nucleotides read TGTGCCAGCGTCGTGGGAGCAACTCAAGAGACCCAGTACTTC.

DNA for the CDR3: TGTGCCAGCAGCCCTGATGGACGGCGCTACGAGCAGTACTTC. It translates to CASSPDGRRYEQYF. The chain employs TRBV6-1 and TRBJ2-7; no clear D gene. V dropped 6 bases and J dropped 3 bases, with 15 bases sitting between them. The CDR3 is 14 residues long. From germline, CDR1 is MNHNS and CDR2 SASEGT.

The sample holds a few counts of this clonotype. The V call is TRBV12-3 or TRBV12-4, the J call TRBJ2-1; D is perhaps TRBD1 (5 bases). The V gene lost 6 bases and the J gene lost 4 bases, with 19 bases spanning the gap. The CDR3 covers 16 residues. The CDR3 DNA reads TGTGCCAGCAGCGCTCCCACAGGTTTGGGGTACAATGAGCAGTTCTTC. Protein product: CASSAPTGLGYNEQFF.

This clonotype was seen more than once but under ten times. This rearrangement joins TRBV20-1 to TRBJ1-5; no definite D call. Deletions cut 3 bases from V and 5 bases from J, with 11 bases between. The CDR3 runs to 13 residues. The germline CDR1 and CDR2 sequences are DFQATT and SNEGSKA (reference sequence). Written as DNA, the CDR3 is TGCAGTGCTAGTTCCAGGCGTGATCAGCCCCAGCATTTT. Protein product: CSASSRRDQPQHF.

The table lists this clonotype with many counts. This chain's CDR3 is CASSFQRGRTDTQYF. The DNA of the CDR3 is TGTGCCAGCAGTTTTCAGCGGGGGAGGACAGATACGCAGTATTTT. V gene TRBV12-3 or TRBV12-4 combines with J gene TRBJ2-3; 8 bases map to TRBD2. Losses at the gene ends were 3 bases for V and 3 bases for J; bases not matched to a gene: 5. The CDR3 contains 15 residues.

This clonotype was counted at least ten times. The chain uses TRBV12-3 or TRBV12-4 and TRBJ1-5; maybe TRBD1 (5 bases). V lost 0 bases and J lost 2, with 8 bases in between. The CDR3 extends over 15 amino acids. Here the CDR3 reads CASSLATGGNQPQHF. The DNA of the CDR3 is TGTGCCAGCAGTTTAGCAACGGGGGGCAATCAGCCCCAGCATTTT.

This clonotype has at least ten counts. This chain links TRBV20-1 with TRBJ1-2; no definite D call. Germline V gene sequence: CDR1 DFQATT, CDR2 SNEGSKA (reference sequence). The CDR3 is 15 amino acids. The V end lost 3 bases, the J end lost 0 bases, and 14 bases lay between the germline ends. The CDR3 DNA sequence: TGCAGTGCTAGGTTGCCATCGCAGCCTAACTATGGCTACACCTTC. This codes for CSARLPSQPNYGYTF.

The V gene is TRBV5-1, the J gene TRBJ1-1, with D maybe TRBD1 (5 bases). Germline V gene sequence: CDR1 SGHRS, CDR2 YFSETQ. This CDR3 comprises 14 residues. V was clipped by 0 bases and J by 3 bases, with 9 bases between them. This CDR3 is CASSLEGTYTEAFF. The CDR3 DNA sequence: TGCGCCAGCAGCTTGGAGGGGACCTACACTGAAGCTTTCTTT.